The 9 T cell receptor beta chains reported below all come from one sample, sequenced in a study of T cell clonality in common variable immunodeficiency. Method: immunoSEQ multiplex PCR; TCRdb's copy keeps in-frame clones and lacks some. The sample was found to contain about 45,000 clones, and every one recurs. Source material: peripheral blood mononuclear cells. All receptors come from a person between 18 and 70 years old in good health.

In its sample, this clone was seen many times. The sequence runs out 3 residues before the end of the CDR3; the remainder is reconstructed from the germline J gene. The chain combines TRBV5-6 with TRBJ1-4, with TRBD1 as a possible D gene (5 bases). Germline CDR1 SGHDT, CDR2 YYEEEE. V was shortened by 4 bases and J by 8 bases, with 18 bases between the two germline ends. This CDR3 has 15 amino acids. Partial CDR3 DNA: TGTGCCAGCAGCCGGACGCAGGGCGAAGGGGAAAAA. It specifies CASSRTQGEGEK. The full CDR3 protein is CASSRTQGEGEKLFF.

This clone was observed many times. With the read ending 3 residues before the CDR3 end, the germline J gene is used to fill in that end. The chain has TRBV20-1 and TRBJ1-2; D possibly corresponds to TRBD1 (6 bases). This CDR3 is built from 13 residues. The germline V gene has CDR1 DFQATT and CDR2 SNEGSKA (reference sequence). Trimming removed 5 bases at V and 6 bases at J, with 16 bases between. CDR3 region: CSAPTGFWDGYTF. The sequenced CDR3 bases are TGCAGTGCTCCTACAGGGTTTTGGGATGGC.

This clone was seen at least ten times. From the germline J gene comes the end of the CDR3, since the read stops 3 residues before it. V and J are TRBV7-9 and TRBJ1-2; TRBD1 aligns across 8 bases. Per the germline V gene, CDR1 is SEHNR and CDR2 is FQNEAQ (reference sequence). Trimming took 2 bases from V and 4 from J; bases not matched to a gene: 3. CDR3 size: 14 residues. The DNA read from the CDR3 is TGTGCCAGCAGCTTATCAGGGGGCGCCTATGGC. This sequence encodes CASSLSGGAYG. The full CDR3 reads CASSLSGGAYGYTF.

This clone was seen repeatedly, ten times or more. The CDR3 goes on 3 residues after the read ends, and that part is filled in from the germline J gene. The V and J genes are TRBV5-1 and TRBJ2-1, with 13 bases aligning to TRBD2. The germline V gene has CDR1 SGHRS and CDR2 YFSETQ. The CDR3 consists of 17 residues. Trimming at V came to 4 bases and at J to 3 bases, leaving 7 bases not matched to a gene. Partial CDR3 DNA: TGCGCCAGCAGCCTCGGGACTAGCGGGGTCAACTACAATGAG. Its protein is CASSLGTSGVNYNE. The whole CDR3 reads CASSLGTSGVNYNEQFF. Full variable domain (rest looked up from reference TRBV5-1 and TRBJ2-1): KAGVTQTPRYLIKTRGQQVTLSCSPISGHRSVSWYQQTPGQGLQFLFEYFSETQRNKGNFPGRFSGRQFSNSRSEMNVSTLELGDSALYLCASSLGTSGVNYNEQFFGPGTRLTVL.

Comments on this clone: The read terminates 3 residues ahead of where the CDR3 ends, so the germline J gene completes it. The rearrangement uses TRBV7-8 and TRBJ2-5; D might be TRBD1 (6 bases). The CDR3 sequence is 16 residues long. Trimming removed 6 bases from V and 1 base from J, with 18 bases in between. CDR1 SGHVS and CDR2 FQNEAQ come from the germline V gene. The part of the CDR3 DNA that was read is TGTGCCAGCAGTTATCACCGGGACAAGACCCAAGAGACC. Translated: CASSYHRDKTQET. In full, the CDR3 reads CASSYHRDKTQETQYF.

This clone was observed many times. With the read ending 3 residues before the CDR3 end, the germline J gene is used to fill in that end. This chain joins TRBV10-1 and TRBJ2-3; TRBD1 is a possible D gene (6 bases). V lost 6 bases and J lost 2, with 21 bases in between. Germline V gene data show CDR1 as WNHNN and CDR2 as SYGVQD (reference sequence). The CDR3 length is 17 residues. CDR3 amino acids: CASSEGQGPYFTDTQYF. Partial CDR3 DNA: TGCGCCAGCAGCGAAGGTCAGGGGCCGTACTTCACAGATACG.

This clone was seen at least ten times. Read data end 3 residues before the CDR3 end; the end is taken from the germline J gene. The chain recombines TRBV10-1 with TRBJ2-3; 9 positions match TRBD2. Germline V lookup: CDR1 WNHNN, CDR2 SYGVQD (reference sequence). V shed 3 bases, J shed 0 bases, and the junction held 10 bases outside the gene matches. The CDR3 contains 18 residues. Partial CDR3 DNA: TGCGCCAGCAGTGAAACTTCCGGGACTAGCAGAAGCACAGATACG. Amino acids: CASSETSGTSRSTDT. The entire CDR3 protein reads CASSETSGTSRSTDTQYF.

This clone was observed at least ten times. The read comes to an end 3 residues before the CDR3 does, leaving the germline J gene to fill in the end. The chain employs TRBV5-8 and TRBJ2-5, with D maybe TRBD1 (6 bases). V lost 4 bases and J lost 2, with 9 bases in between. Germline CDR1 SGHTS, CDR2 YDEGEE. The CDR3 spans 13 residues. The part of the CDR3 DNA that was read is TGTGCCAGCAGCGGAGGACAGCAAGAGACC. Translating gives CASSGGQQET. The CDR3 reads in full as CASSGGQQETQYF.

This clone was seen many times. The sequenced fragment ends 3 residues before the CDR3 boundary, so the rest is inferred from the germline J gene. The V call is TRBV7-2, the J call TRBJ1-3, with 9 bases aligning to TRBD1. Per the germline V gene, CDR1 is SGHTA and CDR2 is FQGNSA. V lost 8 bases, J lost 4 bases, and 6 bases stayed unmatched. The CDR3 totals 14 residues. CDR3 region: CASGPGQGGNTIYF. The sequenced part of the CDR3 DNA is TGTGCCAGCGGACCGGGACAGGGAGGAAACACC.